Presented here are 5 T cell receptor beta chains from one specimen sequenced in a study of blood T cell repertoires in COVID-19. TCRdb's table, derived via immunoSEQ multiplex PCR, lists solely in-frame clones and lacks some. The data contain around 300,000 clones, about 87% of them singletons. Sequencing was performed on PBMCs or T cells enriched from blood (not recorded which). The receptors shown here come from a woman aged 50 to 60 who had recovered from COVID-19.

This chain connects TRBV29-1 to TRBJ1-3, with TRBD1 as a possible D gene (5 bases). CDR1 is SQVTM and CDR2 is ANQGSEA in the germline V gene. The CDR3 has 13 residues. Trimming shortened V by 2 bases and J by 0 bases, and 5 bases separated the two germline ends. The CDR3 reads CSVERGSGNTIYF. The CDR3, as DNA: TGCAGCGTTGAAAGGGGCTCTGGAAACACCATATATTTT.

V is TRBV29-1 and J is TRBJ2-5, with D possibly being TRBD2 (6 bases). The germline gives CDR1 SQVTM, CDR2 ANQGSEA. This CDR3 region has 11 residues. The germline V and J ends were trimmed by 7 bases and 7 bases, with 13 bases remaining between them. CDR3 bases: TGCAGCGGAGCCTCCGGGGGGACCCAGTACTTC. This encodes CSGASGGTQYF.

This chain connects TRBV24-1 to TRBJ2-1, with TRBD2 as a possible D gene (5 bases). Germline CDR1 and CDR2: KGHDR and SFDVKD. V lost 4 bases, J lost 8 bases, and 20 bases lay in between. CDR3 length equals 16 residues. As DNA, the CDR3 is TGTGCCACCAGTGACCCTCTAGCCCCCCTGGGGTATGAGCAGTTCTTC. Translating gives CATSDPLAPLGYEQFF.

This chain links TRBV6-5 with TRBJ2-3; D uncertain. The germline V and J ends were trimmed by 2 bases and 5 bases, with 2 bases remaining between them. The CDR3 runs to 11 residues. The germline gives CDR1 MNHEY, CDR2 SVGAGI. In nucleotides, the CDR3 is TGTGCCAGCAGTTACCGAGATACGCAGTATTTT. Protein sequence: CASSYRDTQYF.

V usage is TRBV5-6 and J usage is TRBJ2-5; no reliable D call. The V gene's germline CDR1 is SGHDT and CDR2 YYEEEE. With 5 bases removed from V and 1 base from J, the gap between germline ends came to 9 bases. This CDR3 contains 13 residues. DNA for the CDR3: TGTGCCAGCAGTCCGGTTGGCCAAGAGACCCAGTACTTC. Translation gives CASSPVGQETQYF.